One and the same sample provided the 8 T cell receptor beta chains below, sequenced in a study of blood T cell repertoires in COVID-19. Sequencing was performed with immunoSEQ multiplex PCR; in TCRdb, only in-frame clones are kept and a portion is missing. The table shows some 180,000 clones, with around 90% occurring only once. Specimen: peripheral blood. Receptors were obtained from a woman aged 80 or older with COVID-19, enrolled during active disease.

This clone was found a few times. One base away lies a much larger clone, so this may be a sequencing read error. The V and J genes are TRBV2 and TRBJ1-1; 8 bases agree with TRBD1. The CDR3 length is 14 residues. Germline V gene data show CDR1 as SNHLY and CDR2 as FYNNEI. V was clipped by 6 bases and J by 4 bases; unmatched bases: 7. The CDR3 protein is CASRQTGEGTEAFF. The CDR3 DNA reads TGTGCCAGCAGACAGACAGGGGAGGGCACTGAAGCTTTCTTT. Variable domain in full (rest from reference TRBV2 and TRBJ1-1): EPEVTQTPSHQVTQMGQEVILRCVPISNHLYFYWYRQILGQKVEFLVSFYNNEISEKSEIFDDQFSVERPDGSNFTLKIRSTKLEDSAMYFCASRQTGEGTEAFFGQGTRLTVV.

The rearrangement joins TRBV4-1 to TRBJ1-1; 7 bases are shared with TRBD1. Losses at the gene ends were 0 bases for V and 2 bases for J; bases not matched to a gene: 9. This CDR3 is built from 17 residues. Germline values: CDR1 MGHRA, CDR2 YSYEKL. CDR3 bases: TGCGCCAGCAGCCAAGATGTCCCAGGGACAGCAAACACTGAAGCTTTCTTT. Amino acid sequence: CASSQDVPGTANTEAFF.

The V gene is TRBV5-1, the J gene TRBJ2-5, with TRBD2 matching 16 bases. The length of the CDR3 is 16 residues. Trimming at V came to 4 bases and at J to 3 bases, leaving 3 bases not matched to a gene. Germline assignment: CDR1 SGHRS and CDR2 YFSETQ. The CDR3 here is CASSPGLAGGEETQYF. DNA for the CDR3: TGCGCCAGCAGCCCGGGACTAGCGGGAGGGGAAGAGACCCAGTACTTC.

This clone was found a few times. CDR3 DNA sequence: TGTGCCAGCAGCTTAGCGGGGACAGGGATGAAGGCCGGGGAGCTGTTTTTT. Amino acids: CASSLAGTGMKAGELFF. The J gene is TRBJ2-2, the V gene TRBV7-9, with 9 nucleotides matching TRBD1. Trimming at V came to 0 bases and at J to 6 bases, leaving 8 bases not matched to a gene. Germline CDR1 and CDR2: SEHNR and FQNEAQ (reference sequence). There are 17 residues in the CDR3.

The rearrangement links TRBV5-1 to TRBJ1-4; TRBD1 agrees at 9 bases. This CDR3 contains 16 residues. Trimming took 1 base from V and 7 from J; bases not matched to a gene: 8. Germline values: CDR1 SGHRS, CDR2 YFSETQ. CDR3 loop: CASSLRPDRGSEKLFF. The DNA of the CDR3 is TGCGCCAGCAGCTTGAGGCCGGACAGGGGAAGTGAAAAACTGTTTTTT. Filled out from reference TRBV5-1 and TRBJ1-4, the complete variable domain reads KAGVTQTPRYLIKTRGQQVTLSCSPISGHRSVSWYQQTPGQGLQFLFEYFSETQRNKGNFPGRFSGRQFSNSRSEMNVSTLELGDSALYLCASSLRPDRGSEKLFFGSGTQLSVL.

The V and J genes are TRBV7-2 and TRBJ2-4; D is perhaps TRBD1 (7 bases). The germline CDR1 and CDR2 sequences are SGHTA and FQGNSA. V lost 4 bases to trimming and J lost 8 bases, with 18 bases between them. The length of the CDR3 is 15 residues. CDR3 loop: CASSSWTGGVDIQYF. The CDR3 nucleotides read TGTGCCAGCAGCTCCTGGACAGGAGGGGTAGACATTCAGTACTTC. The full variable domain, with the rest looked up from reference TRBV7-2 and TRBJ2-4, is GAGVSQSPSNKVTEKGKDVELRCDPISGHTALYWYRQSLGQGLEFLIYFQGNSAPDKSGLPSDRFSAERTGGSVSTLTIQRTQQEDSAVYLCASSSWTGGVDIQYFGAGTRLSVL.

This chain connects TRBV5-1 to TRBJ2-3; D unclear. The germline V gene encodes CDR1 SGHRS and CDR2 YFSETQ. The CDR3 extends over 14 amino acids. Between the trimmed V and J ends, which lost 0 bases and 2 bases, there was a span of 7 bases. The CDR3 is CASSLVSLTDTQYF. CDR3 DNA: TGCGCCAGCAGCTTGGTAAGCCTCACAGATACGCAGTATTTT.

This chain uses TRBV5-1 with TRBJ2-3; TRBD2 aligns across 8 bases. CDR1 is SGHRS and CDR2 is YFSETQ in the germline V gene. The CDR3 totals 16 residues. The trim removed 0 bases at V and 4 bases at J, leaving 7 bases unmatched. The CDR3 DNA reads as TGCGCCAGCAGCTTGGACGGCGGGAGGACCCCAGATACGCAGTATTTT. Protein sequence: CASSLDGGRTPDTQYF.